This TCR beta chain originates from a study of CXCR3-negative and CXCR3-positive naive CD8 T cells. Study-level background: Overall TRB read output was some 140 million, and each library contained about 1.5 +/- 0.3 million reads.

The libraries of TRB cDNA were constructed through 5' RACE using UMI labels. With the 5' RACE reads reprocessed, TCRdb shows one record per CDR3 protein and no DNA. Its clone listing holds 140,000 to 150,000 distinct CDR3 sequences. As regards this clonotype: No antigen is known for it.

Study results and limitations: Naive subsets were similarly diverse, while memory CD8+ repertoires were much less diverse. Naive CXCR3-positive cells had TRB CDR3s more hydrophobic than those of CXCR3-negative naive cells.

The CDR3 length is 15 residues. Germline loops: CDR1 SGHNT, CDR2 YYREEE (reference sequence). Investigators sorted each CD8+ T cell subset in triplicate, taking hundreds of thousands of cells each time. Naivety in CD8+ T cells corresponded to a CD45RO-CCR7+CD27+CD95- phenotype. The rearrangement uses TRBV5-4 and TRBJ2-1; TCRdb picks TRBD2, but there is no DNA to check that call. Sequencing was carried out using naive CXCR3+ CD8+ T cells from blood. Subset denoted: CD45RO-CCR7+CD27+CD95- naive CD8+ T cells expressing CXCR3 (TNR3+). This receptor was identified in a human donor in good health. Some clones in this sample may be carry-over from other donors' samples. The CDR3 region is CASSFLGGSDNEQFF.